This T cell receptor (beta chain) was observed in a study of blood T cells in healthy people across ages. On the study more broadly: Using template switching, researchers captured about one barcoded beta molecule for each two T cells.

V lost 1 base and J lost 3, with 9 bases in between. Germline loops: CDR1 LNHDA, CDR2 SQIVND (reference sequence). This CDR3 has 15 amino acids. Caucasian, healthy and from Russia, the donors were aged between about 6 and 90. Drawn from each donor were 8.5 to 10 milliliters of peripheral blood. PCR was performed a second time for roughly 7 to 11 cycles using a sample-barcoded 5' primer and a J-beta primer mix. Researchers report that each sample yielded at least 3 million CDR3-containing paired-end reads. TCRdb processed the 5' RACE reads anew with MiXCR; each CDR3 protein has one entry. The sample lists some 640,000 distinct CDR3 sequences, under 30% occurring once.

Specimen: blood. The TCR was taken from an elderly woman in good health. The rearrangement links TRBV19 to TRBJ2-2; no firm D call. CDR3 sequence reads: CASSIANTYTGELFF. In nucleotides, the CDR3 is TGTGCCAGTAGTATAGCTAACACGTACACCGGGGAGCTGTTTTTT. The full variable domain, completed using reference TRBV19 and TRBJ2-2, is DGGITQSPKYLFRKEGQNVTLSCEQNLNHDAMYWYRQDPGQGLRLIYYSQIVNDFQKGDIAEGYSVSREKKESFPLTVTSAQKNPTAFYLCASSIANTYTGELFFGEGSRLTVL.